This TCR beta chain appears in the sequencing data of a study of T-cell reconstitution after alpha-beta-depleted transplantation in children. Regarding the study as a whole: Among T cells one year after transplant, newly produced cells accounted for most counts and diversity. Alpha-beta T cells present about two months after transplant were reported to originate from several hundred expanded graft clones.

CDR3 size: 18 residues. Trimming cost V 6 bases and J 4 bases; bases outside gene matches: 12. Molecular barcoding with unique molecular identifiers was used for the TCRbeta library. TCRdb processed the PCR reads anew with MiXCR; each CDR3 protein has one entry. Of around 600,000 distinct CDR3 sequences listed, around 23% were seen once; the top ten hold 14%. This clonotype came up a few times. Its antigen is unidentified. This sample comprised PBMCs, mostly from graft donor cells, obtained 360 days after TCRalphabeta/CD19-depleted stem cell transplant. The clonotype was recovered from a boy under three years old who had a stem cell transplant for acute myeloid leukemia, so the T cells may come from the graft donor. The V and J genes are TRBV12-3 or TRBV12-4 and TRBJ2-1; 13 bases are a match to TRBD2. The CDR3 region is CASSPRTSGGARYNEQFF. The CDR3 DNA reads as TGTGCCAGCAGCCCCCGGACTAGCGGGGGAGCGCGGTACAATGAGCAGTTCTTC.